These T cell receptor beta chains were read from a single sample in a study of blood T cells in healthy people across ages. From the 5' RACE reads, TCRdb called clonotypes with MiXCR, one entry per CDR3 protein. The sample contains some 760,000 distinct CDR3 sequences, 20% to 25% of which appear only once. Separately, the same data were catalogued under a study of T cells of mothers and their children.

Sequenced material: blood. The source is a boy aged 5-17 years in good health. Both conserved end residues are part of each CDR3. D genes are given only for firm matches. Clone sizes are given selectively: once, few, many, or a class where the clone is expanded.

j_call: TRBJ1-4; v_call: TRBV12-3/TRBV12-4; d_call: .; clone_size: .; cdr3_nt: TGTGCCAGCAGTTTTTCTCCCAGAAAACTGTTTTTT; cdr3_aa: CASSFSPRKLFF
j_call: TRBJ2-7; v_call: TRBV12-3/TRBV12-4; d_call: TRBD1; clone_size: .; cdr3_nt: TGTGCCAGCAGTTTAGGGGGACAGGGGTTATACGAGCAGTACTTC; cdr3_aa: CASSLGGQGLYEQYF
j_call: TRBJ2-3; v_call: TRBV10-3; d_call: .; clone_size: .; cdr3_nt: TGTGCCATCAGTGAGTCGAATCTAAAGCTCGTCACAGATACGCAGTATTTT; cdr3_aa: CAISESNLKLVTDTQYF
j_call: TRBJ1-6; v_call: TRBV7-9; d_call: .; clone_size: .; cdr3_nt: TGTGCCAGCAGCGTCTACCGGGCCTCTGGGTCACCCCTCCACTTT; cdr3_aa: CASSVYRASGSPLHF
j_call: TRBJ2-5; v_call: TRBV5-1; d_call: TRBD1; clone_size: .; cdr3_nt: TGCGCCAGCAGCTCCCGGGACAGGCCTTTTGAGACCCAGTACTTC; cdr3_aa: CASSSRDRPFETQYF
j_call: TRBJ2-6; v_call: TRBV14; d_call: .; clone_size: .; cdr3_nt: TGTGCCAGCAGCCAAAAGGCACGGCCCTCTGGGGCCAACGTCCTGACTTTC; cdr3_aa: CASSQKARPSGANVLTF
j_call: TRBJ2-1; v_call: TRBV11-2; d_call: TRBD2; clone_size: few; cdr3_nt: TGTGCCAGCAGCTTGAGGAGGGAGGGCCGGGCGCATGAGCAGTTCTTC; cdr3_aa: CASSLRREGRAHEQFF
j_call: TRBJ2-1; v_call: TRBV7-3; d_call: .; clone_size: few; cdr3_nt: TGTGCCAGCAGCCAAGTGGTCGGGGTGTACAATGAGCAGTTCTTC; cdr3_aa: CASSQVVGVYNEQFF
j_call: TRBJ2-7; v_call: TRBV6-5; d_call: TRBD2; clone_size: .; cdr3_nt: TGTGCCAGCAGTTACTCGTTATCTAGCGGAGGCACATACGAGCAGTACTTC; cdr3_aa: CASSYSLSSGGTYEQYF
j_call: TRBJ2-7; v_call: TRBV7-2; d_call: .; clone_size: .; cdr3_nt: TGTGCCAGCAGCTTCCGGTCACAGGGTTTCGAGCAGTACTTC; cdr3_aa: CASSFRSQGFEQYF
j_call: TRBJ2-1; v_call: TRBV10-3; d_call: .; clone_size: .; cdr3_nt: TGTGCCATCAGTGGAGGCCCGAACTACAATGAGCAGTTCTTC; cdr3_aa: CAISGGPNYNEQFF
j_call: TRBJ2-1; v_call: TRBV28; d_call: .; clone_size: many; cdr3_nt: TGTGCCAGCAGTTTGCGAACGTCGTACAATGAGCAGTTCTTC; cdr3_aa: CASSLRTSYNEQFF
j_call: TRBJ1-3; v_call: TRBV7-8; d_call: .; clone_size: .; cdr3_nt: TGTGCCAGCAGTCAAGATGGGTTTGGAAACACCATATATTTT; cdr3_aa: CASSQDGFGNTIYF
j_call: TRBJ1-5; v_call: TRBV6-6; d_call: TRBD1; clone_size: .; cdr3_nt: TGTGCCAGCAGTGCCCCGGGACAGGGGGCTCAGCCCCAGCATTTT; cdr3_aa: CASSAPGQGAQPQHF
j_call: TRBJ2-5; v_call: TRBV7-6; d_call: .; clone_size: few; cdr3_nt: TGTGCCAGCAGCTTGGGGACTCTCGAGACCCAGTACTTC; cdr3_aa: CASSLGTLETQYF
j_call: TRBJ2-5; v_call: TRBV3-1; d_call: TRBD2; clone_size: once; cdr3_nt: TGTGCCAGCAGCCGAAGAGGGCTAGCGGAACAAGAGACCCAGTACTTC; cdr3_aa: CASSRRGLAEQETQYF
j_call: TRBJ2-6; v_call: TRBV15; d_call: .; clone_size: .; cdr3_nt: TGTGCCACCAGCAGTCAACGCTCTGGGGCCAACGTCCTGACTTTC; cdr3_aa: CATSSQRSGANVLTF
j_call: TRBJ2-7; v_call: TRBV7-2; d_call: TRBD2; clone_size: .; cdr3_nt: TGTGCCAGCAGTCTGAGGTTAGCGGGGATTGGGCTGATTACCTACGAGCAGTACTTC; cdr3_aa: CASSLRLAGIGLITYEQYF
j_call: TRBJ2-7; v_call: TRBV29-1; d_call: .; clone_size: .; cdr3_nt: TGCAGCGTTGCTTCCCCAACGGACCCGAGCTCCTACGAGCAGTACTTC; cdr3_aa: CSVASPTDPSSYEQYF
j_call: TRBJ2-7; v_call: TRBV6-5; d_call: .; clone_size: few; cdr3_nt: TGTGCCAGCAGTAGGGCGGGGTATAACTACGAGCAGTACTTC; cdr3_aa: CASSRAGYNYEQYF
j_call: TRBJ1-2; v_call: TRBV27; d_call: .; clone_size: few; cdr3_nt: TGTGCCAGCACCTTGGACCCTCGCAATGGCTACACCTTC; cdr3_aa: CASTLDPRNGYTF
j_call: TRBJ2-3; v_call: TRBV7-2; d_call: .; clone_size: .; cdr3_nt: TGTGCCAGCAGCCGGACTCCCGGGGACACAGATACGCAGTATTTT; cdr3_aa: CASSRTPGDTDTQYF
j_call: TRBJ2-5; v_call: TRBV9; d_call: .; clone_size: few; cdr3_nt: TGTGCCAGCAGCGTAGCGGGGCTACTGTACCAAGAGACCCAGTACTTC; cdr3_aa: CASSVAGLLYQETQYF
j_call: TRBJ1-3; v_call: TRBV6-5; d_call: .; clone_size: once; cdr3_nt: TGTGCCAGCAGTTCTACTGCTGGAAACACCATATATTTT; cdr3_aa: CASSSTAGNTIYF
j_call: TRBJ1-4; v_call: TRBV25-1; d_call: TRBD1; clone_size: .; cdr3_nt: TGTGCCAGCAGTGAGCCGACAGGGGTTACTGAAAAACTGTTTTTT; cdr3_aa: CASSEPTGVTEKLFF
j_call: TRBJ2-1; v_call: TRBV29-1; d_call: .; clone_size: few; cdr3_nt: TGCAGCGTGACCCTAGCGAGAGAGGGCCGACTCAATGAGCAGTTCTTC; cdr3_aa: CSVTLAREGRLNEQFF
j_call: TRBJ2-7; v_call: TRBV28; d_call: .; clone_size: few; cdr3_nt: TGTGCCAGCAGCCACAGAGGTTCCCACGAGCAGTACTTC; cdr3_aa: CASSHRGSHEQYF
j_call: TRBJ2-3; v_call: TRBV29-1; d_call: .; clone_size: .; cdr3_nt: TGCAGCGTTCAGGGAGTTGGAGATACGCAGTATTTT; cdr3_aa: CSVQGVGDTQYF
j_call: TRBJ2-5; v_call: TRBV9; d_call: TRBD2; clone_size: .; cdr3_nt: TGTGCCAGCAGCGTTGGGGCTAGCGGGGGGTTACAAGAGCCCCAGTACTTC; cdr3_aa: CASSVGASGGLQEPQYF